The 15 T cell receptor beta chains given below trace back to one sample, sequenced in a study of control samples from healthy donors and cancer patients. TCRdb's table, derived via immunoSEQ multiplex PCR, lists solely in-frame clones and lacks some. The sample shows under 450,000 clones, roughly 90% of them seen only once. The sample consisted of PBMCs. All receptors come from a man in his forties with head and neck cancer.

The chain has TRBV3-1 (or the pseudogene TRBV3-2) and TRBJ1-6; no clear D. The CDR3 is 14 amino acids. Trimming took 3 bases from V and 2 from J, leaving 5 bases between them. Germline CDR1 reads LGHDT; CDR2 reads YNNKEL (reference sequence). CDR3 sequence (DNA): TGTGCCAGCAGCCACAGTCCCTATAATTCACCCCTCCACTTT. Translation: CASSHSPYNSPLHF.

The genes are TRBV7-2 and TRBJ2-7, with 9 bases lining up with TRBD1. Per the germline V gene, CDR1 is SGHTA and CDR2 is FQGNSA. The J segment lost 2 bases and the V segment lost 3 bases, leaving 5 bases of the junction unmatched. There are 15 residues in the CDR3. The CDR3 spells CASSLGQGNAYEQYF. The CDR3, as DNA: TGTGCCAGCAGCTTGGGACAGGGTAATGCCTACGAGCAGTACTTC.

CDR3 in DNA: TGTGCCAGCAGTCCGTGGACAGACAATGAAAAACTGTTTTTT. Its protein is CASSPWTDNEKLFF. V and J are TRBV27 and TRBJ1-4; possibly TRBD1 for D (6 bases). CDR3 length: 14 amino acids. Trimming took 5 bases from V and 5 from J, leaving 12 bases between them. Germline lookup yields CDR1 MNHEY and CDR2 SMNVEV (reference sequence).

The gene calls are TRBV4-1 and TRBJ2-7; D remains unclear. The V end lost 1 base, the J end lost 2 bases, and 12 bases lay between the germline ends. This CDR3 has 15 residues. Germline V gene sequence: CDR1 MGHRA, CDR2 YSYEKL. Here the CDR3 DNA reads TGCGCCAGCAGCCAAGGGGATAGCCTCCCCTACGAGCAGTACTTC. Amino acid sequence: CASSQGDSLPYEQYF.

The chain has TRBV4-3 and TRBJ1-2, with 9 bases identical to TRBD1. The CDR3 runs 13 residues. CDR1 is LGHNA, CDR2 YSLEER, per germline. J gave up 7 bases and V 4 bases, and 4 bases lay outside the gene matches. The CDR3 region has the DNA TGCGCCAGCAGCCCGACAGGGGGGATTGGCTACACCTTC. Encoded protein: CASSPTGGIGYTF.

The chain combines TRBV30 with TRBJ2-1; the match to TRBD2 covers 11 bases. The germline CDR1 and CDR2 sequences are GTSNPN and SVGIG (reference sequence). The CDR3 is made up of 16 amino acids. The V and J ends lost 0 bases and 4 bases, in that order; junction bases with no gene match: 5. CDR3 nucleotides: TGTGCCTGGAGTGTATGGACTAGCGGGCGATACAATGAGCAGTTCTTC. It encodes CAWSVWTSGRYNEQFF.

The V and J genes are TRBV19 and TRBJ2-7, with D unclear. Germline values: CDR1 LNHDA, CDR2 SQIVND (reference sequence). There are 13 residues in the CDR3. V gave up 3 bases and J gave up 3 bases, with 9 bases separating them. The CDR3 region has the DNA TGTGCCAGTAGTATCGAATCAGGCTACGAGCAGTACTTC. Residues: CASSIESGYEQYF.

This rearrangement joins TRBV18 to TRBJ2-7; either TRBD1 or TRBD2 may supply D (5 bases each). The germline V and J ends were trimmed by 3 bases and 6 bases, with 15 bases remaining between them. CDR1 is KGHSH and CDR2 is LQKENI in the germline V gene. This CDR3 has 14 amino acids. The CDR3 loop is CASSPGNGAGEQYF. CDR3 nucleotide sequence: TGTGCCAGCTCACCGGGAAACGGGGCAGGCGAGCAGTACTTC.

The gene calls are TRBV28 and TRBJ2-1; the D gene is possibly TRBD1 (6 bases). In germline, CDR1 is MDHEN, CDR2 SYDVKM. V dropped 2 bases and J dropped 4 bases, with 9 bases sitting between them. CDR3 length: 14 residues. DNA of the CDR3: TGTGCCAGCAGTTTACTCGACAGGTACAATGAGCAGTTCTTC. This codes for CASSLLDRYNEQFF.

J is TRBJ1-5 and V is TRBV6-4, with D maybe TRBD1 (5 bases). Trimming took off 7 bases at V and 9 bases at J, with 22 bases between the two ends. The CDR3 consists of 15 residues. The germline V gene encodes CDR1 MRHNA and CDR2 SNTAGT. The CDR3 here is CASIRRTPGVGPQHF. In DNA form, the CDR3 reads TGTGCCAGCATCCGCCGGACTCCGGGGGTCGGGCCCCAGCATTTT.

The chain couples TRBV7-9 to TRBJ2-1; 9 bases are a match to TRBD2. CDR1 is SEHNR and CDR2 is FQNEAQ in the germline V gene (reference sequence). After removal of 3 bases from V and 8 bases from J, the junction contained 5 bases not matched to a gene. This CDR3 spans 14 amino acids. CDR3 in amino acids: CASSFSGSRDEQFF. As DNA, the CDR3 is TGTGCCAGCAGCTTTAGCGGGAGTCGGGATGAGCAGTTCTTC.

This rearrangement joins TRBV6-5 to TRBJ2-3; no clear D. Trimming cost V 5 bases and J 4 bases, with 7 bases left between them. The germline CDR1 and CDR2 sequences are MNHEY and SVGAGI. The CDR3 loop spans 12 amino acids. CDR3 sequence reads: CASSPPSDTQYF. The CDR3 coding sequence is TGTGCCAGCAGTCCCCCCTCAGATACGCAGTATTTT.

This chain joins TRBV5-6 and TRBJ2-5, with D perhaps TRBD1 (5 bases). Germline CDR1 is SGHDT and CDR2 is YYEEEE. Trimming left V 0 bases short and J 1 base short, with 7 bases between. The CDR3 has 14 residues. CDR3 loop: CASSLGRGQETQYF. The CDR3 DNA is TGTGCCAGCAGCTTGGGTAGGGGCCAAGAGACCCAGTACTTC.

The rearrangement links TRBV11-2 to TRBJ2-7; 9 positions agree with TRBD2. V shed 1 base, J shed 0 bases, and the junction held 1 base outside the gene matches. The CDR3 totals 15 residues. Germline-derived CDR1 and CDR2 are SGHAT and FQNNGV. The CDR3 DNA reads as TGTGCCAGCAGCTTAGGTAGCGGGAGCTCCTACGAGCAGTACTTC. This translates into CASSLGSGSSYEQYF. Variable domain in full (rest from reference TRBV11-2 and TRBJ2-7): EAGVAQSPRYKIIEKRQSVAFWCNPISGHATLYWYQQILGQGPKLLIQFQNNGVVDDSQLPKDRFSAERLKGVDSTLKIQPAKLEDSAVYLCASSLGSGSSYEQYFGPGTRLTVT.

This chain joins TRBV9 and TRBJ1-1, with D uncertain. V was clipped by 4 bases and J by 0 bases, with 10 bases between them. The CDR3 has 14 amino acids. Germline V CDR1 and CDR2: SGDLS, YYNGEE. The CDR3 DNA follows: TGTGCCAGCAGCTCGCCGACGGTGAACACTGAAGCTTTCTTT. Its protein is CASSSPTVNTEAFF.